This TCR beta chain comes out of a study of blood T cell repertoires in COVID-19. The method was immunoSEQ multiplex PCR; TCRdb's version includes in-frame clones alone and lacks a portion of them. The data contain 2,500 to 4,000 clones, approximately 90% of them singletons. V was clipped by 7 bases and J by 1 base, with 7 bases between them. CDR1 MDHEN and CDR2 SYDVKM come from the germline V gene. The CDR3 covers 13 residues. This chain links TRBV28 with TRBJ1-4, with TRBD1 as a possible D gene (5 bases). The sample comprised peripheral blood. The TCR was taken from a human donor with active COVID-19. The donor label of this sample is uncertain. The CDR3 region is CASNDRTNEKLFF. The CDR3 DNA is TGTGCCAGCAACGACAGAACTAATGAAAAACTGTTTTTT.